The text below deals with one TCR beta chain. This sample is part of a study of long-term antiretroviral therapy in people with HIV. There are 17 residues in the CDR3. With 7 bases clipped from V and 0 bases from J, the junction kept 9 bases outside the gene matches. The germline V gene encodes CDR1 SNHLY and CDR2 FYNNEI. Survey level was the resolution at which the v3.0 immunoSEQ assay ran. The repertoire was sequenced with immunoSEQ multiplex PCR; TCRdb's copy has only in-frame clones and lacks some. Of around 19,000 clones in the sample, over 70% were seen once. The sample was unsorted PBMCs, taken 2.9 years after starting antiretroviral therapy. V is TRBV2 and J is TRBJ2-1, with 10 nucleotides matching TRBD1. The receptor comes from a woman in her thirties with HIV. CDR3: CASNQARTGGSYNEQFF. The DNA of the CDR3 is TGTGCCAGCAACCAAGCCAGGACAGGGGGCTCCTACAATGAGCAGTTCTTC. The whole variable domain, filled in from reference TRBV2 and TRBJ2-1, reads EPEVTQTPSHQVTQMGQEVILRCVPISNHLYFYWYRQILGQKVEFLVSFYNNEISEKSEIFDDQFSVERPDGSNFTLKIRSTKLEDSAMYFCASNQARTGGSYNEQFFGPGTRLTVL.